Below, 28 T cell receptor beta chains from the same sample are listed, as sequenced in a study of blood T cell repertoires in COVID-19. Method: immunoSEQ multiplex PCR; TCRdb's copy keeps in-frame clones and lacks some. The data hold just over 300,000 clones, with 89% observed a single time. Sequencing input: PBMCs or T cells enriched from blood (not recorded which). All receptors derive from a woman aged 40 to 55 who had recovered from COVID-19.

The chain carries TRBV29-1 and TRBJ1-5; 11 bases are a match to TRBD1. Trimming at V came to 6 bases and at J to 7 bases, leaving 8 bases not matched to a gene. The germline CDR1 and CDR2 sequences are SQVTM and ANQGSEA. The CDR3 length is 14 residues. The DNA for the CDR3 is TGCAGCGTCTCGGGGGGACAGGGGGACCAGCCCCAGCATTTT. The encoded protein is CSVSGGQGDQPQHF.

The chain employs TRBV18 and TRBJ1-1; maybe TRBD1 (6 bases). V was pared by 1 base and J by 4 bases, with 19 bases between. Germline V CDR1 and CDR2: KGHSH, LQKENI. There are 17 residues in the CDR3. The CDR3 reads CASSPRTVQGSSTEAFF. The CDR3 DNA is TGTGCCAGCTCACCACGCACAGTACAGGGTTCGAGCACTGAAGCTTTCTTT.

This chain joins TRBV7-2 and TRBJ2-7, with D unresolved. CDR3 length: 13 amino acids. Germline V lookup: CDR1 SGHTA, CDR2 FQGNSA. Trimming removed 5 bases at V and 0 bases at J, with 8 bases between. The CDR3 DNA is TGTGCCAGCAGCCTCGGTAACTCCTACGAGCAGTACTTC. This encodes CASSLGNSYEQYF.

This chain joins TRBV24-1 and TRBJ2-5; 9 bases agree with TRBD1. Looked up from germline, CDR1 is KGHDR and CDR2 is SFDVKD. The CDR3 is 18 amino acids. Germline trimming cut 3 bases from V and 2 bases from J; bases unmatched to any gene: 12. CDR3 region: CATSDTAGQGGGQETQYF. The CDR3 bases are TGTGCCACCAGTGATACTGCGGGACAGGGCGGCGGGCAAGAGACCCAGTACTTC.

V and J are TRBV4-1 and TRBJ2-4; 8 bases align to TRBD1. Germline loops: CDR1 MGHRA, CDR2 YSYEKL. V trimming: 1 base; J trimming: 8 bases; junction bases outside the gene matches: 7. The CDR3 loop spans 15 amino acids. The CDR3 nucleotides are TGCGCCAGCAGCCAAGGGGACAGGTCTAGTGACATTCAGTACTTC. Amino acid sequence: CASSQGDRSSDIQYF.

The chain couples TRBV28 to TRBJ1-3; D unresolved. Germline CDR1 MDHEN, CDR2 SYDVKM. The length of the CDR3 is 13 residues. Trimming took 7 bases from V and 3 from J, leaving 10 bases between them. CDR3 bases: TGTGCCAGCAAATCTGGCGGTGGAAACACCATATATTTT. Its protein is CASKSGGGNTIYF. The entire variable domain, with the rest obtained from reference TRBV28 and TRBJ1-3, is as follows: DVKVTQSSRYLVKRTGEKVFLECVQDMDHENMFWYRQDPGLGLRLIYFSYDVKMKEKGDIPEGYSVSREKKERFSLILESASTNQTSMYLCASKSGGGNTIYFGEGSWLTVV.

CDR3 loop: CASAIVARNEKLFF. In DNA, the CDR3 is TGTGCCAGCGCCATTGTGGCGAGGAATGAAAAACTGTTTTTT. The chain is built from TRBV6-5 and TRBJ1-4; no definite D call. The CDR3 totals 14 residues. CDR1 MNHEY and CDR2 SVGAGI come from the germline V gene. V was clipped by 8 bases and J by 5 bases, with 15 bases between them.

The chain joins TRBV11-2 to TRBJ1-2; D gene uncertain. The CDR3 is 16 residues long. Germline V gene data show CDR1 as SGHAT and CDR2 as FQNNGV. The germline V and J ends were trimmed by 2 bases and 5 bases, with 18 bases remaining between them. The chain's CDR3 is CASSLLSRDYHYGYTF. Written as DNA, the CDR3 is TGTGCCAGCAGCTTATTAAGTCGGGATTACCATTATGGCTACACCTTC.

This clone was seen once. The CDR3 spells CASSLPSLNTEAFF. The CDR3 nucleotides read TGCGCCAGCAGCTTGCCCAGTTTGAACACTGAAGCTTTCTTT. The rearrangement uses TRBV5-1 and TRBJ1-1; the D is unclear. Trimming shortened V by 1 base and J by 0 bases, and 7 bases separated the two germline ends. The CDR3 spans 14 residues. CDR1 and CDR2 (germline): SGHRS, YFSETQ.

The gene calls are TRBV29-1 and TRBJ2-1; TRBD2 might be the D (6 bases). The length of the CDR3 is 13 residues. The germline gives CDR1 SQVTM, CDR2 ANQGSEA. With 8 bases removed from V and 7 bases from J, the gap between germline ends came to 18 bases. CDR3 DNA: TGCAGCCTCAGGAGGGGATCAGGAAATGAGCAGTTCTTC. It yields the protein CSLRRGSGNEQFF.

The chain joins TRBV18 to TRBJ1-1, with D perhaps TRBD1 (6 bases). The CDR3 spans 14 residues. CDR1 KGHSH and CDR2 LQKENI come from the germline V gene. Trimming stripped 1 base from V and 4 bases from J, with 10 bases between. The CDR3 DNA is TGTGCCAGCTCACCACAGCAGGGGAGCACTGAAGCTTTCTTT. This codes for CASSPQQGSTEAFF.

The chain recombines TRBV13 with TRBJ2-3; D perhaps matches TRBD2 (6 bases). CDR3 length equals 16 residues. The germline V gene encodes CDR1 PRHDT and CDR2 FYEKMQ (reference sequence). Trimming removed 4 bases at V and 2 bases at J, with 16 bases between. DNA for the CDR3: TGTGCCAGCAGCTCCACCTCCGGGACTTTCACAGATACGCAGTATTTT. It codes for CASSSTSGTFTDTQYF.

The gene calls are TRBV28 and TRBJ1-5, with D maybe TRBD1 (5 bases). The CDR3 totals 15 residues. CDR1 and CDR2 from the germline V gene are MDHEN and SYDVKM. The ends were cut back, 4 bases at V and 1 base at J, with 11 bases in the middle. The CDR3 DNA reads TGTGCCAGCAGTTGGGGGGTCGGAAGCAATCAGCCCCAGCATTTT. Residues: CASSWGVGSNQPQHF.

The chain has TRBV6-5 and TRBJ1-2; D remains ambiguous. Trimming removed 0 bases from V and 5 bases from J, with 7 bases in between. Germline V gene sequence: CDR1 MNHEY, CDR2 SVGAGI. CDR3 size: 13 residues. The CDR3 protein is CASSYSAGYGYTF. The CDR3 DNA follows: TGTGCCAGCAGTTACTCGGCCGGGTATGGCTACACCTTC.

The CDR3 DNA reads TGTGCCAGCAGCAGGGCAGGGGGGATTGAGACCCAGTACTTC. Translated, it gives CASSRAGGIETQYF. The J gene is TRBJ2-5, the V gene TRBV28; tentative D call: TRBD1 (7 bases). The CDR3 totals 14 residues. V was trimmed by 6 bases and J by 5 bases, leaving 16 bases between them. Germline CDR1 reads MDHEN; CDR2 reads SYDVKM.

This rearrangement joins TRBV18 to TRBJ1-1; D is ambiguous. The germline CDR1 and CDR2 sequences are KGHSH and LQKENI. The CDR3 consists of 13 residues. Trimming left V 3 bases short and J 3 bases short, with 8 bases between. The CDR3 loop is CASSPEGDTEAFF. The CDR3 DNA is TGTGCCAGCTCACCGGAGGGAGACACTGAAGCTTTCTTT.

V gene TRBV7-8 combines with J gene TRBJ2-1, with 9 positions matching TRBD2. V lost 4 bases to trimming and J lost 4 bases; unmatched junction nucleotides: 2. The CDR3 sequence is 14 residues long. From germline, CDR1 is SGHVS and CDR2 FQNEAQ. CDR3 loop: CASSSGLAYNEQFF. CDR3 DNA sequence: TGTGCCAGCAGCTCGGGACTAGCTTACAATGAGCAGTTCTTC.

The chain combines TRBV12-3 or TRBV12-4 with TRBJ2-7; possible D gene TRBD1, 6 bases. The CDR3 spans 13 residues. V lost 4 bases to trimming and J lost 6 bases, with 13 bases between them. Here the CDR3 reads CASSSDRSREQYF. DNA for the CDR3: TGTGCCAGCAGTTCTGACAGGTCGCGCGAGCAGTACTTC.

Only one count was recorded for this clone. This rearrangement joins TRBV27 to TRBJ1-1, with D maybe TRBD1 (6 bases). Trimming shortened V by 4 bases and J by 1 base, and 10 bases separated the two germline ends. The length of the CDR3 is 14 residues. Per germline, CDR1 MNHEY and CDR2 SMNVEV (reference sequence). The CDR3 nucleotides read TGTGCCAGCAGTTCCTGGACAGCGAACACTGAAGCTTTCTTT. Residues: CASSSWTANTEAFF.

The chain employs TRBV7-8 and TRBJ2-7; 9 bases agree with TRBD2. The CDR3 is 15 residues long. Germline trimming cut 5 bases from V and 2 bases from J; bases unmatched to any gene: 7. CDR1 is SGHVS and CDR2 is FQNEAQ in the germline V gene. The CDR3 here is CASSGGTSPTYEQYF. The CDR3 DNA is TGTGCCAGCAGCGGGGGGACTAGCCCAACCTACGAGCAGTACTTC.

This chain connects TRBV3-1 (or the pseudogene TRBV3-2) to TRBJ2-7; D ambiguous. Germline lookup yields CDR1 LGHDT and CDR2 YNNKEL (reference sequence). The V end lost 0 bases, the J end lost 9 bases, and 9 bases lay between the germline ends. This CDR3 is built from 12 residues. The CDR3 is CASSQDQRRQYF. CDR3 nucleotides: TGTGCCAGCAGCCAAGATCAGCGACGGCAGTACTTC.

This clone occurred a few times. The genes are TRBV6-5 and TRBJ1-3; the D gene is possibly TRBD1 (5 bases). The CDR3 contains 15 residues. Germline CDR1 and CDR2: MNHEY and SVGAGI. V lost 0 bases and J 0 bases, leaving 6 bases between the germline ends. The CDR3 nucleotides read TGTGCCAGCAGTTACTCCACAGGCTCTGGAAACACCATATATTTT. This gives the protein CASSYSTGSGNTIYF.

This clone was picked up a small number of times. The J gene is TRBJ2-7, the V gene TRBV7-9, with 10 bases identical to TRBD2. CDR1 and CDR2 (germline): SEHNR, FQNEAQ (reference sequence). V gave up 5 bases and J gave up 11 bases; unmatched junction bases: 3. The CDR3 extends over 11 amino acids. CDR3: CASSPGLAKYF. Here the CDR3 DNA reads TGTGCCAGCAGCCCGGGACTAGCGAAGTACTTC.

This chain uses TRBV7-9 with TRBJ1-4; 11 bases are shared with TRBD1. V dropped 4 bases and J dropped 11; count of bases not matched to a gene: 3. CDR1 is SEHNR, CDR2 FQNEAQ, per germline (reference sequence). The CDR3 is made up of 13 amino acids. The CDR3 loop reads CASSWTGGSKLFF. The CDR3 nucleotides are TGTGCCAGCAGCTGGACAGGGGGCAGTAAACTGTTTTTT.

For the CDR3, the DNA is TGTGCCACCCGGGGTAGCGGGAAATACGAGCAGTACTTC. Amino acids: CATRGSGKYEQYF. V usage is TRBV12-3 or TRBV12-4 and J usage is TRBJ2-7; 8 nucleotides agree with TRBD2. J was trimmed by 4 bases and V by 10 bases; bases with no gene match: 9. The CDR3 is made up of 13 amino acids.

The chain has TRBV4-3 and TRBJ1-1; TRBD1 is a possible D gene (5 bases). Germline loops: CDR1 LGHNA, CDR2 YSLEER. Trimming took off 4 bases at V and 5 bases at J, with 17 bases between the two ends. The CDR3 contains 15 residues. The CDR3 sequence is CASSPYSGGYTEAFF. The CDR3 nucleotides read TGCGCCAGCAGCCCATACTCGGGGGGGTATACTGAAGCTTTCTTT.

The CDR3 region is CASSLRGRDTEAFF. The CDR3 region has the DNA TGTGCCAGCAGTTTAAGGGGGCGGGACACTGAAGCTTTCTTT. The gene calls are TRBV28 and TRBJ1-1; 7 bases fit TRBD1. Trimming at V came to 2 bases and at J to 3 bases, leaving 3 bases not matched to a gene. The germline V gene encodes CDR1 MDHEN and CDR2 SYDVKM. The CDR3 length is 14 residues. The full variable domain, in which reference TRBV28 and TRBJ1-1 provide the parts outside the CDR3, is DVKVTQSSRYLVKRTGEKVFLECVQDMDHENMFWYRQDPGLGLRLIYFSYDVKMKEKGDIPEGYSVSREKKERFSLILESASTNQTSMYLCASSLRGRDTEAFFGQGTRLTVV.

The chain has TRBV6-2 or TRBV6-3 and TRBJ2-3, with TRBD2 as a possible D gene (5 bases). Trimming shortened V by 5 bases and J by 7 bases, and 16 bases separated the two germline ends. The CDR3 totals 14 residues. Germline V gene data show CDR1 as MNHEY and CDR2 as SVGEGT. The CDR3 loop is CASSQTRSAYTQYF. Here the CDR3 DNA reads TGTGCCAGCAGTCAAACTAGATCCGCATATACGCAGTATTTT.